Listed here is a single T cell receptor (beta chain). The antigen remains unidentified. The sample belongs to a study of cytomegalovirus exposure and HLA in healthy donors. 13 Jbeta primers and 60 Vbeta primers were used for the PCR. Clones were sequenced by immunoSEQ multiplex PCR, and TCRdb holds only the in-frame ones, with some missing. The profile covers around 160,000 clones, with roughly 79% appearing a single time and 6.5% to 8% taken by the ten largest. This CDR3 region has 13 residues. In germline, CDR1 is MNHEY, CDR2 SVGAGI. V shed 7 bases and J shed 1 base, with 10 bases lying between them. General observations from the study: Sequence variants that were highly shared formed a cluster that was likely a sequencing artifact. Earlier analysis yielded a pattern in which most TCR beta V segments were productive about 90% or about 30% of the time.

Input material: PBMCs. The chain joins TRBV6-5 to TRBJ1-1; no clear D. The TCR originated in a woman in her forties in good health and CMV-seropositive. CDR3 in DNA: TGTGCCAGCATGTTCCCCGGGAACACTGAAGCTTTCTTT. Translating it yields CASMFPGNTEAFF.